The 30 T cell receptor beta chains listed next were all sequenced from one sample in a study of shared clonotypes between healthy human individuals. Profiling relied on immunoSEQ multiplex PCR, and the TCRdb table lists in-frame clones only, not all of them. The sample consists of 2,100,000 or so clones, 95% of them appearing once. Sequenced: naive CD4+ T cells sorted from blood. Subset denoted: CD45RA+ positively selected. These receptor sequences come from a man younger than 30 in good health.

Written as DNA, the CDR3 is TGTGCCAGCAGAGAAGCATCCGAGCAGTACTTC. Residues: CASREASEQYF. The genes are TRBV6-5 and TRBJ2-7; no reliable D call. This CDR3 is 11 amino acids long. Germline V lookup: CDR1 MNHEY, CDR2 SVGAGI. V shed 6 bases and J shed 6 bases, with 9 bases lying between them.

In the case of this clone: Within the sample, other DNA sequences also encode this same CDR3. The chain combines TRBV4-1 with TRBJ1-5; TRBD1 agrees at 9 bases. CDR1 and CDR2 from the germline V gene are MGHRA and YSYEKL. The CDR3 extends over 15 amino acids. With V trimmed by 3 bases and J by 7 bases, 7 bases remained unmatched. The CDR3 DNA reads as TGCGCCAGCAGCCAGACGGACAGGGGAAACCAGCCCCAGCATTTT. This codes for CASSQTDRGNQPQHF.

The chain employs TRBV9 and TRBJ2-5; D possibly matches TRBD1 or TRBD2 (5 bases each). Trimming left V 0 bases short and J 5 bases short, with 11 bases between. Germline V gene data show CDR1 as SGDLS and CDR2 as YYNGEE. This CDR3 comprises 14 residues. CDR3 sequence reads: CASSVDRGGETQYF. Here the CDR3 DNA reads TGTGCCAGCAGCGTAGACCGGGGCGGGGAGACCCAGTACTTC. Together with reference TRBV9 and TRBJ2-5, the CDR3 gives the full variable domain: DSGVTQTPKHLITATGQRVTLRCSPRSGDLSVYWYQQSLDQGLQFLIQYYNGEERAKGNILERFSAQQFPDLHSELNLSSLELGDSALYFCASSVDRGGETQYFGPGTRLLVL.

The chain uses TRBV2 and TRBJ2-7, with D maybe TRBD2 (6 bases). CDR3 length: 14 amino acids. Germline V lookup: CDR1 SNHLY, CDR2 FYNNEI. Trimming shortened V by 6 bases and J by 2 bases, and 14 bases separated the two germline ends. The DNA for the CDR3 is TGTGCCAGCAGAGCCGGGACTCCCGCCTACGAGCAGTACTTC. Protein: CASRAGTPAYEQYF.

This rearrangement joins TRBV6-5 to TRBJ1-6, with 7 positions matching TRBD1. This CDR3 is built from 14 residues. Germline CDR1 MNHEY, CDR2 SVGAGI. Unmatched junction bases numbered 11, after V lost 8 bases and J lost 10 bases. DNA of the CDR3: TGTGCCAGCGGAGGGGTCAGGGGGGCCTCACCCCTCCACTTT. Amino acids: CASGGVRGASPLHF.

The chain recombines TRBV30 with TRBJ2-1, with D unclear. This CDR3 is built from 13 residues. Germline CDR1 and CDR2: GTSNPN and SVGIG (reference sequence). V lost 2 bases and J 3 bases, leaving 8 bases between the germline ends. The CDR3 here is CAWSRTNYNEQFF. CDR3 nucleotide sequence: TGTGCCTGGAGTCGGACCAACTACAATGAGCAGTTCTTC.

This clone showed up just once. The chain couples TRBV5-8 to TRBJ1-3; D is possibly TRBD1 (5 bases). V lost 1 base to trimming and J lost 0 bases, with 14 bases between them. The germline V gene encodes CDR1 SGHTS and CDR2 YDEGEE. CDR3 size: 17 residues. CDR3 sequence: CASSLTGFPSSGNTIYF. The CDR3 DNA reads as TGTGCCAGCAGCTTGACAGGATTTCCAAGCTCTGGAAACACCATATATTTT.

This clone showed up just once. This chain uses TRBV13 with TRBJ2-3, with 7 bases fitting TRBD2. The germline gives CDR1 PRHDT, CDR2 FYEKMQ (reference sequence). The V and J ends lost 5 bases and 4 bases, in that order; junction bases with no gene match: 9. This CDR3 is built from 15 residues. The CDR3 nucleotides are TGTGCCAGCAGCACCCGACTAGCCTCCGCAGATACGCAGTATTTT. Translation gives CASSTRLASADTQYF.

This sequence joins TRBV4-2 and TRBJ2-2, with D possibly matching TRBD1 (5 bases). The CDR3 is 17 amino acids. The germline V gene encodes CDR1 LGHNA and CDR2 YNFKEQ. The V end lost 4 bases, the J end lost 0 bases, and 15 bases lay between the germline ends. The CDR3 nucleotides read TGTGCCAGCAGCCCTCCAGGGCCCACCCCGAACACCGGGGAGCTGTTTTTT. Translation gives CASSPPGPTPNTGELFF.

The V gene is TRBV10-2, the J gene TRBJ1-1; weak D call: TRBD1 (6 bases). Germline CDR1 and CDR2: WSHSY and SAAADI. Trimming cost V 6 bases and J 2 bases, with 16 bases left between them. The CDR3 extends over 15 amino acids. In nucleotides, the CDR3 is TGCGCCAGCAGCAAATGGACAGTTCGCAACACTGAAGCTTTCTTT. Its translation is CASSKWTVRNTEAFF.

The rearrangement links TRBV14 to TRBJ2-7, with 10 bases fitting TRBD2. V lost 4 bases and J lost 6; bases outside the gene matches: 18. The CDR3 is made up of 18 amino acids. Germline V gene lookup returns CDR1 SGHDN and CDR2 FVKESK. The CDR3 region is CASSRGTSGTPAFTEQYF. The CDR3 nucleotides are TGTGCCAGCAGCCGCGGAACTAGCGGGACCCCGGCATTCACCGAGCAGTACTTC.

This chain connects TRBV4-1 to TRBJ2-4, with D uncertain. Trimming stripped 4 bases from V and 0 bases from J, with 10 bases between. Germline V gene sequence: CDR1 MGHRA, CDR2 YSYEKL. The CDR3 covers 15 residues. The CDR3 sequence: CASSLLPLAKNIQYF. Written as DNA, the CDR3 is TGCGCCAGCAGCCTACTACCTCTAGCCAAAAACATTCAGTACTTC.

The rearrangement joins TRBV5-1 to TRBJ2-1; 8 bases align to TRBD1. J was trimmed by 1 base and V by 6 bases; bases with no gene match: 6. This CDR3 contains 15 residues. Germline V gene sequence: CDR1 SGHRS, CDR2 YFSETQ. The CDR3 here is CASIAGQGSYNEQFF. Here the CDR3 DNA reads TGCGCCAGCATAGCCGGACAGGGTTCCTACAATGAGCAGTTCTTC.

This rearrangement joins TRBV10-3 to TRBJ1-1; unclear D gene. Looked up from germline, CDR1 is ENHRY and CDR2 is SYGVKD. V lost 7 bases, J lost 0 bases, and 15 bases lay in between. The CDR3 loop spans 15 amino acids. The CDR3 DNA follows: TGTGCCATCACCGCGGATACCGCCATGAACACTGAAGCTTTCTTT. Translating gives CAITADTAMNTEAFF.

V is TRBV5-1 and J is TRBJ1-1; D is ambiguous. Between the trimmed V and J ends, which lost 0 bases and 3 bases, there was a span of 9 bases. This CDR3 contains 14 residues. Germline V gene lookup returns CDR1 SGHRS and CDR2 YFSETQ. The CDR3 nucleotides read TGCGCCAGCAGCTTGGCGGCAATCGACACTGAAGCTTTCTTT. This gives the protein CASSLAAIDTEAFF.

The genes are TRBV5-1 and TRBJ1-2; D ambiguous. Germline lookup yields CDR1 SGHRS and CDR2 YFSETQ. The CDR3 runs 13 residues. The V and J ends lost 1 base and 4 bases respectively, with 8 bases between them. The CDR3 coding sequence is TGCGCCAGCAGCTTGACCGGGCTCTATGGCTACACCTTC. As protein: CASSLTGLYGYTF.

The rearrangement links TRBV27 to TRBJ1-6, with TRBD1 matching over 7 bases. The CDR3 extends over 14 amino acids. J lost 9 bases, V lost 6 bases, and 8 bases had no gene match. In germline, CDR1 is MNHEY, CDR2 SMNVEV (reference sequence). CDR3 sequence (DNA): TGTGCCAGCAGCTCACAGGGGATGAGTTCACCCCTCCACTTT. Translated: CASSSQGMSSPLHF.

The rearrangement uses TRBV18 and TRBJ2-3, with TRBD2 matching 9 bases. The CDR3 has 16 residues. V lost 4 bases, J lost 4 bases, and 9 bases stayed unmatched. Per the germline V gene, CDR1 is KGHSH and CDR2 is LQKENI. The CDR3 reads CASSQRSGTSPDTQYF. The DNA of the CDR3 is TGTGCCAGCTCACAGCGATCCGGGACTAGCCCAGATACGCAGTATTTT.

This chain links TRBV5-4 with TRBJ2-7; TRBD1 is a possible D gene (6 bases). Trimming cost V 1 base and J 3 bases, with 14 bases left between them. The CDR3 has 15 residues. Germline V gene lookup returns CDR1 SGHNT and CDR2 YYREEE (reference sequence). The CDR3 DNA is TGTGCCAGCAGCTTGCCCCCAGGGGACGGCTACGAGCAGTACTTC. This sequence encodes CASSLPPGDGYEQYF.

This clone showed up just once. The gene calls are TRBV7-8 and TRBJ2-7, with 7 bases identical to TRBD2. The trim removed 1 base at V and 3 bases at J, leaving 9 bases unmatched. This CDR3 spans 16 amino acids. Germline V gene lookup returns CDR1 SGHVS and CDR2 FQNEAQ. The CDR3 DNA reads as TGTGCCAGCAGCTTAGGGGGCGGGAGCCCTATCTACGAGCAGTACTTC. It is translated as CASSLGGGSPIYEQYF.

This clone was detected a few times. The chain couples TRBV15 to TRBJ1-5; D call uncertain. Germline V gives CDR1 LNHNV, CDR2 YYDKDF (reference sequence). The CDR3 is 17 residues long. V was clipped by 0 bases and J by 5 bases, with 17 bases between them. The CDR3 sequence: CATSRDLKGQSDQPQHF. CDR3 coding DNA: TGTGCCACCAGCAGAGATCTAAAGGGTCAGAGCGATCAGCCCCAGCATTTT.

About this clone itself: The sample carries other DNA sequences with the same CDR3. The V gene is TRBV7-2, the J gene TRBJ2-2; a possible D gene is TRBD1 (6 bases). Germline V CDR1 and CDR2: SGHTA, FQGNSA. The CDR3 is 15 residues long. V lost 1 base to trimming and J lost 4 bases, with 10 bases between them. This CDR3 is CASSLGQGSTGELFF. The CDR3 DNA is TGTGCCAGCAGCTTAGGTCAGGGGAGCACCGGGGAGCTGTTTTTT.

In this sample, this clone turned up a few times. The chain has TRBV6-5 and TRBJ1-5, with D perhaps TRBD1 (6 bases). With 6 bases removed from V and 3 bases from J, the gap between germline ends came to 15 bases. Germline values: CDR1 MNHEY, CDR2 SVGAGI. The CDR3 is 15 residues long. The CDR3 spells CASRNTGRDNQPQHF. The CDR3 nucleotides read TGTGCCAGCAGAAATACAGGGCGGGACAATCAGCCCCAGCATTTT.

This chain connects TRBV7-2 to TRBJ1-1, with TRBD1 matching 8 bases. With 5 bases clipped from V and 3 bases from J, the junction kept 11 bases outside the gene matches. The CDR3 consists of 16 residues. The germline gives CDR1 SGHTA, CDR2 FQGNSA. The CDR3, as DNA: TGTGCCAGCAGCGTAGGGCGACAGGGGAGAGACACTGAAGCTTTCTTT. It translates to CASSVGRQGRDTEAFF.

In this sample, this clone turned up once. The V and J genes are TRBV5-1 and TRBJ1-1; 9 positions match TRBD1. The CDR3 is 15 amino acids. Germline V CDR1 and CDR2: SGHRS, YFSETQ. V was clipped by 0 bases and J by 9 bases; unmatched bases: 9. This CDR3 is CASSLGDREAWKAFF. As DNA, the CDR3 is TGCGCCAGCAGCTTGGGGGACAGGGAAGCGTGGAAAGCTTTCTTT. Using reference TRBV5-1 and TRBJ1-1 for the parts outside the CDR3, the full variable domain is KAGVTQTPRYLIKTRGQQVTLSCSPISGHRSVSWYQQTPGQGLQFLFEYFSETQRNKGNFPGRFSGRQFSNSRSEMNVSTLELGDSALYLCASSLGDREAWKAFFGQGTRLTVV.

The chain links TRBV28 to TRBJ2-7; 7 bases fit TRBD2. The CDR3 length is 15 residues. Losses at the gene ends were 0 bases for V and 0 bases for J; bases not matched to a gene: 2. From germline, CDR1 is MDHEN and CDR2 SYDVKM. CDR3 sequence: CASSLWGGNSYEQYF. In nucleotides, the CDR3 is TGTGCCAGCAGTTTATGGGGGGGGAACTCCTACGAGCAGTACTTC.

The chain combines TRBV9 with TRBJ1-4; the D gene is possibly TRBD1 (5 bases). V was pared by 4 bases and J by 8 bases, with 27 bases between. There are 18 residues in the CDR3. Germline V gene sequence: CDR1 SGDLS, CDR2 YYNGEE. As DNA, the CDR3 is TGTGCCAGCAGCTTCCATGATGGGGACCGCACCATGGGGGAAAAACTGTTTTTT. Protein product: CASSFHDGDRTMGEKLFF.

The CDR3 loop reads CASSPGTRMYEQYF. CDR3 in DNA: TGTGCCAGCAGCCCCGGGACTAGGATGTACGAGCAGTACTTC. V gene TRBV7-9 combines with J gene TRBJ2-7, with 8 bases identical to TRBD2. This CDR3 spans 14 amino acids. The trim removed 5 bases at V and 4 bases at J, leaving 7 bases unmatched. Germline V CDR1 and CDR2: SEHNR, FQNEAQ (reference sequence). The full variable domain, rest sourced from reference TRBV7-9 and TRBJ2-7, is DTGVSQNPRHKITKRGQNVTFRCDPISEHNRLYWYRQTLGQGPEFLTYFQNEAQLEKSRLLSDRFSAERPKGSFSTLEIQRTEQGDSAMYLCASSPGTRMYEQYFGPGTRLTVT.

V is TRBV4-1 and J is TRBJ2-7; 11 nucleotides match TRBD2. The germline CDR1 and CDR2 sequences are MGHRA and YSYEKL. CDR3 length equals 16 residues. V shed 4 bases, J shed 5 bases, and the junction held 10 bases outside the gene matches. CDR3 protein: CASSRILAGAANEQYF. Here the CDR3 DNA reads TGCGCCAGCAGCCGGATACTAGCGGGGGCCGCAAACGAGCAGTACTTC.

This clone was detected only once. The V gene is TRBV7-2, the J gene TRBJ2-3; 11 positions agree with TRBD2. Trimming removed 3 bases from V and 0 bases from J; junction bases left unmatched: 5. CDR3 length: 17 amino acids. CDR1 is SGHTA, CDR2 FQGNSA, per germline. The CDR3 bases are TGTGCCAGCAGCTTCGGGACTAGCGGAGCTAGCACAGATACGCAGTATTTT. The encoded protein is CASSFGTSGASTDTQYF.